This T cell receptor (beta chain) stems from a study of CD8 T cells in ankylosing spondylitis. General observations from the study: For ankylosing spondylitis blood, a TCR beta motif of seven to nine highly homologous variants appeared characteristic.

This clonotype has ten or more counts. What it binds is unknown. Each TCR beta library was made by quantitative 5'-RACE that incorporated molecular barcodes. MiXCR was run by TCRdb on the 5' RACE reads, yielding one entry per CDR3 protein. Among roughly 490,000 distinct CDR3 sequences listed, approximately 5% were seen once. The CDR3 sequence is 15 residues long. Trimming shortened V by 3 bases and J by 2 bases, and 14 bases separated the two germline ends. The germline V gene has CDR1 SGHKS and CDR2 YYEKEE (reference sequence). The source of this sequence is a male donor with ankylosing spondylitis. Material for sequencing was blood, either unsorted or a sorted T cell fraction (not recorded which). The rearrangement joins TRBV5-5 to TRBJ1-2; D unclear. CDR3 nucleotides: TGTGCCAGCAGCTACCGACCGCTTACCAACTATGGCTACACCTTC. It is translated as CASSYRPLTNYGYTF.